Below, 22 T cell receptor beta chains from the same sample are listed, as sequenced in a study of immune evolution from preneoplasia to lung adenocarcinoma. Assay: immunoSEQ multiplex PCR; the TCRdb copy retains only in-frame clones and omits some. The sample consists of around 7,000 clones, roughly 80% of them appearing once. Input material: FFPE atypical adenomatous hyperplasia tissue from the lung. Indicated subset: atypical adenomatous hyperplasia (AAH), lung preneoplasia. The receptor set was obtained from an older donor with lung adenocarcinoma. Some clones in this sample may be carry-over from other donors' samples.

V usage is TRBV30 and J usage is TRBJ1-2; D is unresolved. Germline V lookup: CDR1 GTSNPN, CDR2 SVGIG (reference sequence). The CDR3 has 13 residues. The V end lost 0 bases, the J end lost 3 bases, and 8 bases lay between the germline ends. In DNA, the CDR3 is TGTGCCTGGAGTGTGGGCAGCTACTATGGCTACACCTTC. The encoded protein is CAWSVGSYYGYTF.

The chain employs TRBV7-9 and TRBJ2-3; 8 nucleotides agree with TRBD2. There are 14 residues in the CDR3. V lost 5 bases and J lost 3; bases outside the gene matches: 4. The V gene's germline CDR1 is SEHNR and CDR2 FQNEAQ (reference sequence). For the CDR3, the DNA is TGTGCCAGCAGCCCAGGACTAGCTACAGATACGCAGTATTTT. Translation gives CASSPGLATDTQYF.

The chain joins TRBV10-3 to TRBJ2-3; 12 nucleotides match TRBD2. CDR1 and CDR2 (germline): ENHRY, SYGVKD. Trimming removed 8 bases from V and 0 bases from J; junction bases left unmatched: 9. The CDR3 is made up of 17 amino acids. As DNA, the CDR3 is TGTGCCATCGGGGGGACTAGCGGGTCCTCTAGCACAGATACGCAGTATTTT. Translated: CAIGGTSGSSSTDTQYF.

The J gene is TRBJ2-2, the V gene TRBV11-2; 9 bases agree with TRBD1. V gave up 5 bases and J gave up 3 bases; unmatched junction bases: 7. The CDR3 spans 16 residues. CDR1 SGHAT and CDR2 FQNNGV come from the germline V gene. CDR3 amino acids: CASSRTGGQYTGELFF. For the CDR3, the DNA is TGTGCCAGCAGCAGAACAGGGGGCCAGTACACCGGGGAGCTGTTTTTT.

This sequence joins TRBV6-1 and TRBJ2-3, with 9 bases matching TRBD2. Unmatched junction bases numbered 6, after V lost 3 bases and J lost 2 bases. The germline V gene has CDR1 MNHNS and CDR2 SASEGT. The CDR3 sequence is 16 residues long. The CDR3 DNA reads as TGTGCCAGCAGTGAGTGGCTAGCGGGGTACACAGATACGCAGTATTTT. Its protein product is CASSEWLAGYTDTQYF.

J is TRBJ1-3 and V is TRBV6-5; 9 bases are a match to TRBD1. V lost 5 bases, J lost 4 bases, and 3 bases stayed unmatched. This CDR3 region has 14 residues. Germline CDR1 is MNHEY and CDR2 is SVGAGI. The CDR3 region has the DNA TGTGCCAGCAGTGGCGGGACAGGGGGAAACACCATATATTTT. This codes for CASSGGTGGNTIYF.

J is TRBJ2-7 and V is TRBV18; D call uncertain. Germline V CDR1 and CDR2: KGHSH, LQKENI. V gave up 4 bases and J gave up 7 bases, with 14 bases separating them. The CDR3 has 13 amino acids. The DNA for the CDR3 is TGTGCCAGCTCACACTCGGACCTGGTGGAGCAGTACTTC. Amino acid sequence: CASSHSDLVEQYF.

V is TRBV6-5 and J is TRBJ2-5; possibly TRBD1 or TRBD2 for D (6 bases each). V lost 4 bases and J 4 bases, leaving 19 bases between the germline ends. There are 16 residues in the CDR3. Germline CDR1 MNHEY, CDR2 SVGAGI. The CDR3 nucleotides are TGTGCCAGCAGTTCTCCCGGGGGCCCGGCTGTAGAGACCCAGTACTTC. Protein: CASSSPGGPAVETQYF.

The table lists this clone with a count of one. The chain recombines TRBV15 with TRBJ1-3, with 8 bases aligning to TRBD1. The CDR3 is 15 amino acids. Unmatched junction bases numbered 8, after V lost 6 bases and J lost 4 bases. CDR1 and CDR2 from the germline V gene are LNHNV and YYDKDF (reference sequence). The CDR3 DNA is TGTGCCACCAGACAGGGGACAGGTTGGGGAAACACCATATATTTT. Translating it yields CATRQGTGWGNTIYF.

This clone is judged medium-sized. The V and J genes are TRBV2 and TRBJ2-3; D possibly corresponds to TRBD2 (7 bases). The germline V and J ends were trimmed by 1 base and 7 bases, with 15 bases remaining between them. The CDR3 totals 15 residues. Germline values: CDR1 SNHLY, CDR2 FYNNEI. CDR3 in amino acids: CASSEEGGTGHTQYF. In DNA form, the CDR3 reads TGTGCCAGCAGTGAAGAGGGGGGGACGGGCCATACGCAGTATTTT.

The rearrangement joins TRBV6-5 to TRBJ1-6; D unclear. The CDR3 runs 15 residues. The V and J ends lost 7 bases and 9 bases respectively, with 19 bases between them. Germline V gene data show CDR1 as MNHEY and CDR2 as SVGAGI. In DNA form, the CDR3 reads TGTGCCAGCACCATCCATCCACAGTGGATTTCACCCCTCCACTTT. It translates to CASTIHPQWISPLHF.

This chain joins TRBV7-9 and TRBJ2-7; D unclear. The CDR3 contains 12 residues. Per germline, CDR1 SEHNR and CDR2 FQNEAQ (reference sequence). V was clipped by 7 bases and J by 7 bases, with 14 bases between them. As DNA, the CDR3 is TGTGCCAGCACCGTTAGGGATGGGGAGCAGTACTTC. Translation: CASTVRDGEQYF.

The gene calls are TRBV11-2 and TRBJ2-1; no reliable D call. The length of the CDR3 is 13 residues. CDR1 SGHAT and CDR2 FQNNGV come from the germline V gene. The ends were cut back, 3 bases at V and 7 bases at J, with 10 bases in the middle. CDR3 in DNA: TGTGCCAGCAGCTTCGGCCCACAGAATGAGCAGTTCTTC. It codes for CASSFGPQNEQFF.

V and J are TRBV30 and TRBJ1-2; 10 positions agree with TRBD1. J lost 4 bases, V lost 8 bases, and 4 bases had no gene match. The germline CDR1 and CDR2 sequences are GTSNPN and SVGIG (reference sequence). This CDR3 has 12 amino acids. This CDR3 reads CAGGQGRYGYTF. CDR3 DNA: TGTGCCGGGGGACAGGGGCGCTATGGCTACACCTTC.

CDR3 protein: CASTLQGPMNTEAFF. CDR3 sequence (DNA): TGTGCCAGCACCCTACAGGGACCCATGAACACTGAAGCTTTCTTT. J is TRBJ1-1 and V is TRBV11-3; tentatively, D is TRBD1 (6 bases). V was cut by 7 bases and J by 0 bases, with 15 bases left in between. This CDR3 region has 15 residues. Germline assignment: CDR1 SGHNT and CDR2 YENEEA.

V and J are TRBV10-1 and TRBJ1-3; D remains unclear. The germline V gene encodes CDR1 WNHNN and CDR2 SYGVQD (reference sequence). The V end lost 2 bases, the J end lost 0 bases, and 5 bases lay between the germline ends. The CDR3 spans 14 residues. CDR3 DNA: TGCGCCAGCAGTGAGGGCAGCTCTGGAAACACCATATATTTT. This sequence encodes CASSEGSSGNTIYF.

The rearrangement uses TRBV5-1 and TRBJ2-1, with a weak D call TRBD2 (5 bases). The ends were cut back, 2 bases at V and 7 bases at J, with 16 bases in the middle. The CDR3 spans 15 residues. Germline V gene lookup returns CDR1 SGHRS and CDR2 YFSETQ. The CDR3 is CASSFRGPLGNEQFF. The CDR3 region has the DNA TGCGCCAGCAGCTTCAGAGGGCCCCTTGGGAATGAGCAGTTCTTC. The variable domain in full, completed from reference TRBV5-1 and TRBJ2-1, reads KAGVTQTPRYLIKTRGQQVTLSCSPISGHRSVSWYQQTPGQGLQFLFEYFSETQRNKGNFPGRFSGRQFSNSRSEMNVSTLELGDSALYLCASSFRGPLGNEQFFGPGTRLTVL.

This rearrangement joins TRBV9 to TRBJ1-4; 9 bases agree with TRBD1. V dropped 2 bases and J dropped 7; count of bases not matched to a gene: 6. Germline CDR1 is SGDLS and CDR2 is YYNGEE. CDR3 length: 15 amino acids. DNA for the CDR3: TGTGCCAGCAGCGTGGCGTGGGGACAGGGTGAAAAACTGTTTTTT. It yields the protein CASSVAWGQGEKLFF.

The chain employs TRBV6-1 and TRBJ2-5; unclear D gene. The CDR3 runs to 11 residues. Germline V gives CDR1 MNHNS, CDR2 SASEGT. The V gene lost 6 bases and the J gene lost 7 bases, with 9 bases spanning the gap. The CDR3 loop reads CASSGTGTQYF. The CDR3 nucleotides read TGTGCCAGCAGCGGAACGGGGACCCAGTACTTC.

In DNA, the CDR3 is TGTGCCAGCAGTCGTCCCGGGGGGGTGGGTGAGCAGTTCTTC. Protein sequence: CASSRPGGVGEQFF. The V gene is TRBV6-5, the J gene TRBJ2-1; TRBD2 aligns across 8 bases. J was trimmed by 9 bases and V by 5 bases; bases with no gene match: 9. The V gene's germline CDR1 is MNHEY and CDR2 SVGAGI. There are 14 residues in the CDR3.

This rearrangement joins TRBV28 to TRBJ2-5, with TRBD1 as a possible D gene (6 bases). The germline V gene has CDR1 MDHEN and CDR2 SYDVKM. There are 13 residues in the CDR3. V lost 6 bases to trimming and J lost 1 base, with 9 bases between them. The CDR3 is CASSRGGQETQYF. CDR3 nucleotides: TGTGCCAGCAGCAGAGGGGGCCAAGAGACCCAGTACTTC.

The chain combines TRBV10-3 with TRBJ2-7, with D uncertain. The CDR3 is 14 amino acids. The germline gives CDR1 ENHRY, CDR2 SYGVKD. V was pared by 3 bases and J by 1 base, with 10 bases between. CDR3 residues: CAISDGPQSYEQYF. The CDR3 DNA is TGTGCCATCAGTGATGGGCCCCAATCCTACGAGCAGTACTTC.